The 14 T cell receptor beta chains in this list originate from one sample, sequenced in a study of cytomegalovirus exposure and HLA in healthy donors. The study ran its PCR with 60 Vbeta and 13 Jbeta primers. Libraries were prepared by immunoSEQ multiplex PCR; TCRdb keeps only in-frame clonotypes and omits some of them. The sample has roughly 170,000 clones, around 80% seen once. Sequencing was done on a sample of PBMCs. The source is a woman aged 25-40 years in good health and CMV-seropositive.

The chain is built from TRBV9 and TRBJ2-5; the match to TRBD2 covers 9 bases. This CDR3 has 18 residues. Germline V gene lookup returns CDR1 SGDLS and CDR2 YYNGEE. Trimming took 4 bases from V and 2 from J; bases not matched to a gene: 15. CDR3 in amino acids: CASSMLPGLAPGQETQYF. The CDR3, as DNA: TGTGCCAGCAGCATGCTACCGGGACTAGCTCCCGGGCAAGAGACCCAGTACTTC.

This clone appeared once. The rearrangement links TRBV10-1 to TRBJ2-3; 7 nucleotides align to TRBD2. Germline CDR1 is WNHNN and CDR2 is SYGVQD (reference sequence). The CDR3 consists of 14 residues. Trimming cost V 7 bases and J 3 bases; bases outside gene matches: 7. For the CDR3, the DNA is TGCGCCAGCACCCCGGGTAGCGGGACAGATACGCAGTATTTT. This gives the protein CASTPGSGTDTQYF.

The V call is TRBV5-1, the J call TRBJ2-2; perhaps TRBD2 as D (6 bases). Trimming took off 3 bases at V and 4 bases at J, with 25 bases between the two ends. This CDR3 spans 19 amino acids. Germline V CDR1 and CDR2: SGHRS, YFSETQ. CDR3 nucleotide sequence: TGCGCCAGCAGCTCCCGGGCCATCCGGGAGTACTCGGTCACCGGGGAGCTGTTTTTT. It translates to CASSSRAIREYSVTGELFF.

J is TRBJ2-7 and V is TRBV29-1, with 14 bases fitting TRBD2. The CDR3 loop spans 15 amino acids. J was trimmed by 6 bases and V by 0 bases; bases with no gene match: 4. CDR1 is SQVTM, CDR2 ANQGSEA, per germline. The CDR3 DNA follows: TGCAGCGTTGAAGATCGGGGGACTAGCGGGAGCGAGCAGTACTTC. Translation: CSVEDRGTSGSEQYF.

The V and J genes are TRBV5-6 and TRBJ2-1; TRBD2 might be the D (6 bases). Trimming removed 4 bases at V and 8 bases at J, with 16 bases between. The CDR3 contains 14 residues. Germline lookup yields CDR1 SGHDT and CDR2 YYEEEE. The CDR3 region has the DNA TGTGCCAGCAGCCTCGTCGGGAGTACCGATGAGCAGTTCTTC. Its protein is CASSLVGSTDEQFF.

V is TRBV11-1 and J is TRBJ1-1; 9 bases fit TRBD1. V shed 3 bases and J 6 bases; nucleotides not matched to a gene: 8. The CDR3 has 15 residues. In germline, CDR1 is SGHAT, CDR2 FQDESV (reference sequence). The CDR3 loop reads CASSLGQGSFAEAFF. The CDR3 DNA is TGTGCCAGCAGCTTGGGACAGGGATCGTTCGCTGAAGCTTTCTTT.

This clone has a single count. The chain employs TRBV27 and TRBJ2-7, with TRBD2 matching over 10 bases. This CDR3 comprises 14 residues. V shed 4 bases and J 3 bases; nucleotides not matched to a gene: 3. The V gene's germline CDR1 is MNHEY and CDR2 SMNVEV (reference sequence). CDR3 DNA sequence: TGTGCCAGCAGTTCTACTAGCGGGGACTACGAGCAGTACTTC. It codes for CASSSTSGDYEQYF.

The V gene is TRBV7-2, the J gene TRBJ2-7, with D possibly being TRBD2 (6 bases). V gave up 2 bases and J gave up 2 bases, with 22 bases separating them. In germline, CDR1 is SGHTA, CDR2 FQGNSA. This CDR3 is built from 18 residues. CDR3 residues: CASSLSLSLGLETYEQYF. Written as DNA, the CDR3 is TGTGCCAGCAGCTTAAGTCTCAGTTTGGGACTCGAGACCTACGAGCAGTACTTC.

This clone was seen only a few times. The gene calls are TRBV27 and TRBJ2-3; TRBD2 might be the D (5 bases). Trimming removed 5 bases at V and 3 bases at J, with 15 bases between. In germline, CDR1 is MNHEY, CDR2 SMNVEV (reference sequence). The CDR3 has 15 residues. The CDR3, as DNA: TGTGCCAGCAGTACCTACCTAGCTGGGACAGATACGCAGTATTTT. Protein sequence: CASSTYLAGTDTQYF.

In regard to this clone: Other DNA sequences in this sample translate to the same CDR3. The chain uses TRBV5-4 and TRBJ2-1; TRBD2 matches at 9 bases. Germline CDR1 and CDR2: SGHNT and YYREEE (reference sequence). The trim removed 0 bases at V and 3 bases at J, leaving 1 base unmatched. The CDR3 has 15 residues. The CDR3 sequence is CASSLDSGSYNEQFF. CDR3 coding DNA: TGTGCCAGCAGCTTGGATAGCGGGAGCTACAATGAGCAGTTCTTC.

The rearrangement joins TRBV5-4 to TRBJ2-2, with TRBD1 as a possible D gene (5 bases). Germline CDR1 SGHNT, CDR2 YYREEE (reference sequence). The CDR3 is 15 residues long. Deletions cut 2 bases from V and 6 bases from J, with 14 bases between. CDR3 coding DNA: TGTGCCAGCAGCTTACGGAAGACAGATCCCGGGGAGCTGTTTTTT. Amino acids: CASSLRKTDPGELFF.

The chain is built from TRBV9 and TRBJ2-7, with TRBD2 as a possible D gene (5 bases). CDR1 is SGDLS and CDR2 is YYNGEE in the germline V gene. The length of the CDR3 is 13 residues. The ends were cut back, 0 bases at V and 7 bases at J, with 11 bases in the middle. The CDR3 reads CASSVVNSGEQYF. CDR3 sequence (DNA): TGTGCCAGCAGCGTAGTGAATTCGGGGGAGCAGTACTTC.

The rearrangement links TRBV5-1 to TRBJ2-1; 9 positions match TRBD2. There are 15 residues in the CDR3. Germline assignment: CDR1 SGHRS and CDR2 YFSETQ. The junction had 3 bases not matched to a gene; V was cut back by 0 bases and J by 5 bases. CDR3 residues: CASSLGGRADNEQFF. As DNA, the CDR3 is TGCGCCAGCAGCTTGGGCGGGAGGGCAGACAATGAGCAGTTCTTC.

The chain links TRBV4-2 to TRBJ2-2; TRBD2 matches 7 bases. This CDR3 region has 17 residues. V trimming: 0 bases; J trimming: 1 base; junction bases outside the gene matches: 5. Germline V lookup: CDR1 LGHNA, CDR2 YNFKEQ. The DNA of the CDR3 is TGTGCCAGCAGCCAAGATACAGGCGGGGGGAACACCGGGGAGCTGTTTTTT. This encodes CASSQDTGGGNTGELFF.